This section outlines one T cell receptor beta chain sequence together with its context. Its antigen is unidentified. Once RNA had been extracted, it was reverse transcribed into cDNA to act as the sequencing template. TCRdb keeps only in-frame clones here, not all; method: immunoSEQ multiplex PCR. The sample holds 65,000 to 95,000 clones, around 54% seen once. This specimen belongs to a study of CD8+ T cells in alopecia areata. Study-level results: It was lesional scalp, especially alopecia totalis/universalis, that showed higher clonality than normal scalp.

Per germline, CDR1 LGHNA and CDR2 YNFKEQ. V lost 0 bases to trimming and J lost 9 bases, with 18 bases between them. The CDR3 sequence is 16 residues long. The V gene is TRBV4-2, the J gene TRBJ2-1, with D uncertain. The sequenced material came from NKG2D-high CD8+ T cells sorted from blood. The source is a human donor with alopecia areata. Written as DNA, the CDR3 is TGTGCCAGCAGCCAAGATCCTCTCATGGGTGGTAGTGAGCAGTTCTTC. Its translation is CASSQDPLMGGSEQFF.